This T cell receptor beta chain was recorded in a study of cytotoxic CD8 clonotypes in ibrutinib-treated CLL. This table comes from immunoSEQ multiplex PCR, and its TCRdb copy is limited to in-frame clones, with some not included. The sample lists 100,000 to 150,000 clones, 80% to 90% occurring once. With 3 bases removed from V and 9 bases from J, the gap between germline ends came to 18 bases. There are 14 residues in the CDR3. Germline V CDR1 and CDR2: GTSNPN, SVGIG (reference sequence). The source is a human donor with chronic lymphocytic leukemia. The chain employs TRBV30 and TRBJ1-5; TRBD1 is a possible D gene (5 bases). Sample: PBMCs, taken after 24 months of ibrutinib treatment. This CDR3 reads CAWSDGTGLRPQHF. The CDR3 coding sequence is TGTGCCTGGAGCGACGGGACTGGTCTGAGGCCCCAGCATTTT.